The 9 T cell receptor beta chains listed next were all sequenced from one sample in a study of shared clonotypes between healthy human individuals. TCRdb keeps only in-frame clones here, not all; method: immunoSEQ multiplex PCR. Among some 600,000 clones listed, approximately 96% were seen once. Naive CD8 cells, CD45RO-negative and positively selected for CCR7, excluded terminally differentiated effector memory CD45RA+ cells. The source material was naive CD8+ T cells sorted from blood. Receptor source: a woman aged 25 to 39 in good health.

This chain connects TRBV6-1 to TRBJ1-1, with a weak D call TRBD1 (5 bases). Trimming removed 3 bases at V and 2 bases at J, with 13 bases between. The CDR3 sequence is 15 residues long. CDR1 is MNHNS and CDR2 is SASEGT in the germline V gene. CDR3: CASSETGTVNTEAFF. As DNA, the CDR3 is TGTGCCAGCAGTGAGACCGGGACGGTAAACACTGAAGCTTTCTTT.

The V gene is TRBV27, the J gene TRBJ2-2; the match to TRBD2 covers 8 bases. The CDR3 extends over 16 amino acids. The V gene end was trimmed by 2 bases and the J gene end by 2 bases; junction bases not matched to a gene: 4. CDR1 MNHEY and CDR2 SMNVEV come from the germline V gene (reference sequence). CDR3 amino acids: CASSLVGLANTGELFF. CDR3 nucleotide sequence: TGTGCCAGCAGTTTAGTCGGACTAGCCAACACCGGGGAGCTGTTTTTT.

The J gene is TRBJ2-5, the V gene TRBV29-1; TRBD1 might be the D (6 bases). CDR3 size: 15 residues. The ends were cut back, 1 base at V and 0 bases at J, with 12 bases in the middle. Germline CDR1 reads SQVTM; CDR2 reads ANQGSEA. CDR3 loop: CSVEVTTGNQETQYF. The CDR3 bases are TGCAGCGTTGAAGTTACGACAGGTAACCAAGAGACCCAGTACTTC.

V and J are TRBV19 and TRBJ1-3; no clear D. Trimming cost V 1 base and J 1 base, with 5 bases left between them. This CDR3 has 14 amino acids. In germline, CDR1 is LNHDA, CDR2 SQIVND (reference sequence). CDR3 residues: CASSIAGSGNTIYF. CDR3 DNA: TGTGCCAGTAGTATAGCCGGATCTGGAAACACCATATATTTT.

The chain joins TRBV14 to TRBJ1-4; TRBD1 matches 7 bases. After removal of 3 bases from V and 4 bases from J, the junction contained 5 bases not matched to a gene. Germline CDR1 reads SGHDN; CDR2 reads FVKESK. The CDR3 extends over 15 amino acids. CDR3 sequence (DNA): TGTGCCAGCAGCCACACGACAGGGCATAATGAAAAACTGTTTTTT. Its protein is CASSHTTGHNEKLFF.

The chain links TRBV13 to TRBJ2-5; the match to TRBD2 covers 11 bases. The V segment lost 0 bases and the J segment 3 bases; nucleotides outside the gene matches: 0. CDR3 length: 15 residues. Germline CDR1 PRHDT, CDR2 FYEKMQ (reference sequence). The CDR3 region has the DNA TGTGCCAGCAGCTTAGGACTAGCGGGGGAAGAGACCCAGTACTTC. Protein: CASSLGLAGEETQYF.

A remark on this clone: The same CDR3 can be traced to other DNA sequences in this sample. This rearrangement joins TRBV7-9 to TRBJ2-2; 15 bases agree with TRBD2. The germline CDR1 and CDR2 sequences are SEHNR and FQNEAQ (reference sequence). The CDR3 sequence is 17 residues long. Trimming took 5 bases from V and 5 from J; bases not matched to a gene: 6. The DNA for the CDR3 is TGTGCCAGCAGCCCTGGACTAGCGGGAGGGAGAACCGGGGAGCTGTTTTTT. This translates into CASSPGLAGGRTGELFF.

In its sample, this clone was seen once. The genes are TRBV28 and TRBJ1-2, with no clear D. CDR3 size: 16 residues. Trimming removed 4 bases from V and 0 bases from J, with 15 bases in between. CDR1 is MDHEN and CDR2 is SYDVKM in the germline V gene. The CDR3 reads CASSSLQVAPNYGYTF. CDR3 in DNA: TGTGCCAGCAGTTCACTTCAAGTGGCACCTAACTATGGCTACACCTTC.

The chain is built from TRBV28 and TRBJ1-5; D is possibly TRBD1 (6 bases). V dropped 5 bases and J dropped 4 bases, with 9 bases sitting between them. CDR1 and CDR2 (germline): MDHEN, SYDVKM. There are 13 residues in the CDR3. In nucleotides, the CDR3 is TGTGCCAGCAGTACAGGGATTAATCAGCCCCAGCATTTT. Protein sequence: CASSTGINQPQHF.